A single sample is the source of the 21 T cell receptor beta chains below, sequenced in a study of T cell changes during pregnancy in multiple sclerosis. Repertoires were generated with immunoSEQ multiplex PCR, while TCRdb's copy carries only in-frame clones and drops some. The sample shows some 110,000 clones, roughly 92% of them seen only once. The sequencing here drew on peripheral blood, taken in the third trimester of pregnancy. The receptor set was obtained from a female donor with multiple sclerosis, enrolled in a pregnancy study.

The chain joins TRBV4-2 to TRBJ2-3, with 8 bases identical to TRBD2. CDR1 is LGHNA and CDR2 is YNFKEQ in the germline V gene. This CDR3 is built from 16 residues. The V and J ends lost 4 bases and 0 bases, in that order; junction bases with no gene match: 6. This CDR3 is CASSLTSGQSTDTQYF. The CDR3 nucleotides are TGTGCCAGCAGCCTCACTAGCGGACAAAGCACAGATACGCAGTATTTT.

The rearrangement uses TRBV9 and TRBJ2-7; TRBD2 agrees at 9 bases. CDR3 length: 15 residues. The germline CDR1 and CDR2 sequences are SGDLS and YYNGEE. Unmatched junction bases numbered 4, after V lost 0 bases and J lost 3 bases. The CDR3 protein is CASSVDSGGHYEQYF. The CDR3 DNA sequence: TGTGCCAGCAGCGTAGATAGCGGGGGCCACTACGAGCAGTACTTC.

V gene TRBV15 combines with J gene TRBJ2-5, with 7 nucleotides matching TRBD1. The CDR3 extends over 14 amino acids. CDR1 is LNHNV, CDR2 YYDKDF, per germline (reference sequence). V lost 5 bases to trimming and J lost 4 bases; unmatched junction nucleotides: 7. CDR3 sequence: CATSSRTGSETQYF. The CDR3 nucleotides read TGTGCCACCAGCTCCCGGACAGGCTCAGAGACCCAGTACTTC.

The chain uses TRBV10-3 and TRBJ2-2; D remains unclear. This CDR3 is built from 14 residues. Germline CDR1 ENHRY, CDR2 SYGVKD. Between the trimmed V and J ends, which lost 3 bases and 4 bases, there was a span of 9 bases. Written as DNA, the CDR3 is TGTGCCATCAGTGATAGGCGGCCCACCGGGGAGCTGTTTTTT. As protein: CAISDRRPTGELFF.

The gene calls are TRBV5-1 and TRBJ2-1; weak D call: TRBD2 (7 bases). Germline CDR1 and CDR2: SGHRS and YFSETQ. Trimming pared 1 base from V and 5 bases from J, leaving 13 bases between. The CDR3 contains 15 residues. As DNA, the CDR3 is TGCGCCAGCAGCTTGTCGGGGGGCCCCAACAATGAGCAGTTCTTC. Amino acids: CASSLSGGPNNEQFF. The entire variable domain, with the rest obtained from reference TRBV5-1 and TRBJ2-1, is as follows: KAGVTQTPRYLIKTRGQQVTLSCSPISGHRSVSWYQQTPGQGLQFLFEYFSETQRNKGNFPGRFSGRQFSNSRSEMNVSTLELGDSALYLCASSLSGGPNNEQFFGPGTRLTVL.

V usage is TRBV19 and J usage is TRBJ1-2; D is unresolved. The CDR3 runs 15 residues. The V end lost 0 bases, the J end lost 5 bases, and 13 bases lay between the germline ends. Germline CDR1 LNHDA, CDR2 SQIVND (reference sequence). The CDR3 DNA sequence: TGTGCCAGTAGTATAGATCGAGAAAGAGGTTATGGCTACACCTTC. Protein: CASSIDRERGYGYTF.

The rearrangement joins TRBV6-5 to TRBJ1-3; no firm D call. CDR1 MNHEY and CDR2 SVGAGI come from the germline V gene. This CDR3 region has 15 residues. The V gene lost 2 bases and the J gene lost 2 bases, with 10 bases spanning the gap. CDR3 DNA: TGTGCCAGCAGTTACCAAACCCCGGCTGGAAACACCATATATTTT. This translates into CASSYQTPAGNTIYF.

The chain uses TRBV5-4 and TRBJ2-1; D is undetermined. The V end was cut by 7 bases, the J end by 5 bases, with 7 bases between. Germline CDR1 SGHNT, CDR2 YYREEE (reference sequence). The CDR3 has 11 residues. CDR3 nucleotides: TGTGCCAGCCGACGGGACAATGAGCAGTTCTTC. Its protein product is CASRRDNEQFF. The whole variable domain, remainder taken from reference TRBV5-4 and TRBJ2-1, is ETGVTQSPTHLIKTRGQQVTLRCSSQSGHNTVSWYQQALGQGPQFIFQYYREEENGRGNFPPRFSGLQFPNYSSELNVNALELDDSALYLCASRRDNEQFFGPGTRLTVL.

V usage is TRBV6-1 and J usage is TRBJ2-7; D perhaps matches TRBD2 (6 bases). The CDR3 sequence is 11 residues long. Trimming shortened V by 4 bases and J by 8 bases, and 9 bases separated the two germline ends. Germline assignment: CDR1 MNHNS and CDR2 SASEGT. The CDR3 region has the DNA TGTGCCAGCAGTGGCGGGGTTCAGCAGTACTTC. Amino acids: CASSGGVQQYF.

This chain connects TRBV27 to TRBJ1-5; 7 positions agree with TRBD1. This CDR3 contains 13 residues. Trimming removed 5 bases from V and 3 bases from J; junction bases left unmatched: 1. CDR1 is MNHEY, CDR2 SMNVEV, per germline (reference sequence). CDR3 nucleotide sequence: TGTGCCAGCAGTGGACAGGTCAATCAGCCCCAGCATTTT. Translating it yields CASSGQVNQPQHF.

The rearrangement joins TRBV27 to TRBJ1-5, with 7 bases lining up with TRBD1. The germline gives CDR1 MNHEY, CDR2 SMNVEV (reference sequence). The V gene end was trimmed by 4 bases and the J gene end by 2 bases; junction bases not matched to a gene: 20. This CDR3 has 20 residues. CDR3 sequence: CASSSRQGQTRGIGNQPQHF. In DNA form, the CDR3 reads TGTGCCAGCAGTTCCCGACAGGGTCAAACCAGAGGTATAGGCAATCAGCCCCAGCATTTT.

This chain links TRBV15 with TRBJ1-1; D is unresolved. Germline assignment: CDR1 LNHNV and CDR2 YYDKDF (reference sequence). V lost 0 bases and J lost 5, with 13 bases in between. The length of the CDR3 is 15 residues. The CDR3 sequence is CATSRDQGGRTEAFF. DNA for the CDR3: TGTGCCACCAGCAGAGATCAAGGAGGTCGGACTGAAGCTTTCTTT. Filled out from reference TRBV15 and TRBJ1-1, the complete variable domain reads DAMVIQNPRYQVTQFGKPVTLSCSQTLNHNVMYWYQQKSSQAPKLLFHYYDKDFNNEADTPDNFQSRRPNTSFCFLDIRSPGLGDTAMYLCATSRDQGGRTEAFFGQGTRLTVV.

The rearrangement uses TRBV21-1 and TRBJ2-5; the table's D call of TRBD2 was not tested on the DNA. TRBV21-1 is tagged as a pseudogene. The CDR3 has 15 residues. The CDR3 loop reads CASSPRLADQETQYF. CDR3 coding DNA: TGTGCCAGCAGCCCCCGGCTAGCGGACCAAGAGACCCAGTACTTC.

There are a few counts of this clone. The chain couples TRBV11-2 to TRBJ1-4; D gene ambiguous. Germline V CDR1 and CDR2: SGHAT, FQNNGV. The V end was cut by 1 base, the J end by 5 bases, with 17 bases between. There are 17 residues in the CDR3. The CDR3 reads CASSLGGSGPWNEKLFF. The CDR3 coding sequence is TGTGCCAGCAGCTTAGGGGGTAGCGGGCCTTGGAATGAAAAACTGTTTTTT.

Here the CDR3 DNA reads TGTGCCAGCAGCTTGGGGGGGGCCCGGAGCTCCTACAATGAGCAGTTCTTC. Translating gives CASSLGGARSSYNEQFF. The chain has TRBV11-3 and TRBJ2-1; tentative D call: TRBD2 (7 bases). The germline gives CDR1 SGHNT, CDR2 YENEEA. This CDR3 has 17 residues. V lost 3 bases, J lost 0 bases, and 15 bases lay in between.

The gene calls are TRBV6-6 and TRBJ1-2, with TRBD1 identical over 7 bases. V dropped 0 bases and J dropped 7; count of bases not matched to a gene: 2. From germline, CDR1 is MNHNY and CDR2 SVGAGI (reference sequence). The CDR3 spans 13 residues. Here the CDR3 DNA reads TGTGCCAGCAGTTACTCGACAGGGCTTGGCTACACCTTC. Its protein product is CASSYSTGLGYTF.

The chain recombines TRBV6-6 with TRBJ2-2; D is unclear. Germline lookup yields CDR1 MNHNY and CDR2 SVGAGI (reference sequence). V gave up 2 bases and J gave up 3 bases, with 4 bases separating them. This CDR3 spans 13 amino acids. The DNA for the CDR3 is TGTGCCAGCAGTTACCAGTACACCGGGGAGCTGTTTTTT. Amino acids: CASSYQYTGELFF.

The V gene is TRBV7-8, the J gene TRBJ2-1, with 11 bases lining up with TRBD2. J lost 6 bases, V lost 1 base, and 14 bases had no gene match. Germline CDR1 and CDR2: SGHVS and FQNEAQ. The CDR3 sequence is 19 residues long. The CDR3 sequence is CASSLVTSGSTSFGNEQFF. The DNA of the CDR3 is TGTGCCAGCAGCTTAGTCACTAGCGGGAGCACCTCCTTCGGCAATGAGCAGTTCTTC.

The gene calls are TRBV6-1 and TRBJ1-2; 8 bases are shared with TRBD1. J was trimmed by 5 bases and V by 4 bases; bases with no gene match: 12. CDR3 length: 16 amino acids. Germline-derived CDR1 and CDR2 are MNHNS and SASEGT. The CDR3 loop reads CASSAGWAGGLYGYTF. As DNA, the CDR3 is TGTGCCAGCAGTGCGGGCTGGGCAGGGGGCCTATATGGCTACACCTTC.

The chain recombines TRBV18 with TRBJ2-7; D is possibly TRBD1 (6 bases). CDR3 length equals 15 residues. Trimming cost V 6 bases and J 0 bases, with 15 bases left between them. The V gene's germline CDR1 is KGHSH and CDR2 LQKENI. The CDR3 spells CASSSTGPSSYEQYF. CDR3 nucleotides: TGTGCCAGCTCCTCGACAGGTCCTTCCTCCTACGAGCAGTACTTC.

The chain joins TRBV5-4 to TRBJ1-2; 8 bases match TRBD1. The CDR3 is 16 amino acids. CDR1 and CDR2 from the germline V gene are SGHNT and YYREEE (reference sequence). V was clipped by 4 bases and J by 5 bases; unmatched bases: 13. The CDR3 sequence is CASSGGQGETAYGYTF. CDR3 DNA sequence: TGTGCCAGCAGCGGTGGACAGGGAGAGACCGCGTATGGCTACACCTTC.